Described below is a single T cell receptor (beta chain) sequence and its context. The DNA is omitted, as the CDR3 cannot be located on it reliably, and the CDR3 follows TCRdb's listing. Both ends counted, the CDR3 spans 18 residues. These data originate in a study of T cells after posttransplantation cyclophosphamide. Measured with immunoSEQ multiplex PCR; TCRdb has only the in-frame clones, and not every one. The sample records 14,000 or so clones, about four fifths being singletons. Sample: memory CD4+ T cells sorted from PBMCs. The clonotype originates from a man between 45 and 60 years old. This chain joins TRBV21-1 and TRBJ2-1; the D call in the table, TRBD2, was not verified against the DNA. TRBV21-1 is a pseudogene segment. Here the CDR3 reads CASSKVGSGSESYNEQFF.